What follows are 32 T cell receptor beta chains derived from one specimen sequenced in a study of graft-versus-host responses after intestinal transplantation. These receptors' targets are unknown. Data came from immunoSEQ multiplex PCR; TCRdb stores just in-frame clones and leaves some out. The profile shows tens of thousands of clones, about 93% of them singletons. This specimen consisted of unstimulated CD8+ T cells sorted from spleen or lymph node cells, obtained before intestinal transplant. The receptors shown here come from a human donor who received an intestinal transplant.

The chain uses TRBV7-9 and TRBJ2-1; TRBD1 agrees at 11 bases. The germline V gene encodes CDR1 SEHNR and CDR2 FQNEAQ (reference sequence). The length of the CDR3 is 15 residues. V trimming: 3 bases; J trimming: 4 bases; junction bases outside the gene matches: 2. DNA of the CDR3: TGTGCCAGCAGCTTCGGGACAGGGGGATACAATGAGCAGTTCTTC. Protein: CASSFGTGGYNEQFF.

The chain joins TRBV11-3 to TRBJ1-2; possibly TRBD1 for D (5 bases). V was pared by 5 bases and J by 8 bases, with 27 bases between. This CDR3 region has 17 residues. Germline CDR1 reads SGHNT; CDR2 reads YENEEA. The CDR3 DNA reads TGTGCCAGCAGCCCAAGGGGCTTGGGCACCCGGATGCAGGGCTACACCTTC. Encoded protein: CASSPRGLGTRMQGYTF.

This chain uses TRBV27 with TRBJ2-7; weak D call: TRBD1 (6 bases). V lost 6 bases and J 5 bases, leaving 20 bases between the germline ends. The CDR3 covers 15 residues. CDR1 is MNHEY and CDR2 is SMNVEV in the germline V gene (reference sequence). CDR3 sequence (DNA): TGTGCCAGCAGGTTACAGGGTACGGCCTTAGACGAGCAGTACTTC. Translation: CASRLQGTALDEQYF.

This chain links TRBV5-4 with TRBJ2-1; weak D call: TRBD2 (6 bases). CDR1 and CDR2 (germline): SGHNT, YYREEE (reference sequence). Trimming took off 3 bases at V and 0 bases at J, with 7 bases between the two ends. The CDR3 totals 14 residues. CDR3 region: CASSSGSSYNEQFF. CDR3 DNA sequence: TGTGCCAGCAGCTCCGGGAGCTCCTACAATGAGCAGTTCTTC.

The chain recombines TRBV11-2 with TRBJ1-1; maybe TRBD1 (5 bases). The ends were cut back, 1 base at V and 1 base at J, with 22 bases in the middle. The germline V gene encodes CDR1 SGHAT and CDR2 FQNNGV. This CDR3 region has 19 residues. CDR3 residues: CASSLVPAGRGGKNTEAFF. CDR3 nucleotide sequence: TGTGCCAGCAGCTTAGTTCCCGCAGGTAGGGGAGGGAAGAACACTGAAGCTTTCTTT.

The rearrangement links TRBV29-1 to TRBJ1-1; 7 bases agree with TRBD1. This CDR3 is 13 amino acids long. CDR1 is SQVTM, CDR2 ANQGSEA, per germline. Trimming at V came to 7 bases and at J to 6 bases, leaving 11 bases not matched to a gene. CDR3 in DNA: TGCAGCGCCCTGACAGGGATTAACGCTGAAGCTTTCTTT. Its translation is CSALTGINAEAFF.

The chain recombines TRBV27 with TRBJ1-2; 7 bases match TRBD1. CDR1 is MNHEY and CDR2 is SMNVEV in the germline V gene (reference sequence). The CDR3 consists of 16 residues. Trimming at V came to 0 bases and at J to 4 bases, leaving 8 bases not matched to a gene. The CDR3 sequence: CASSLSGRGRGYGYTF. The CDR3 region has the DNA TGTGCCAGCAGTTTATCGGGTAGGGGGCGAGGCTATGGCTACACCTTC.

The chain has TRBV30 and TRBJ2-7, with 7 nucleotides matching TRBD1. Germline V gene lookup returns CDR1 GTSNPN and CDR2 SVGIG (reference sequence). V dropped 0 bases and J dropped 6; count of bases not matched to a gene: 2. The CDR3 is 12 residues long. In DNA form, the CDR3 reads TGTGCCTGGAGTGTAGACAGGGCCGAGCAGTACTTC. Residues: CAWSVDRAEQYF.

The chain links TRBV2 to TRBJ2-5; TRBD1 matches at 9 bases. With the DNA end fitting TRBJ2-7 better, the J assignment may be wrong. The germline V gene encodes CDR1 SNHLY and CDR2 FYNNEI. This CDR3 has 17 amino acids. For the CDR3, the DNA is TGTGCCAGCAGTTCCCCCTGGGGTGGACAGGGGACATCCGAGCAGTACTTC. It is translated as CASSSPWGGQGTSEQYF.

Here the CDR3 reads CASSPRQGVAYEQYF. The DNA of the CDR3 is TGTGCCAGCAGTCCCCGACAGGGGGTTGCCTACGAGCAGTACTTC. This rearrangement joins TRBV27 to TRBJ2-7; 9 bases match TRBD1. V shed 5 bases, J shed 2 bases, and the junction held 7 bases outside the gene matches. The CDR3 runs to 15 residues. Germline CDR1 is MNHEY and CDR2 is SMNVEV (reference sequence).

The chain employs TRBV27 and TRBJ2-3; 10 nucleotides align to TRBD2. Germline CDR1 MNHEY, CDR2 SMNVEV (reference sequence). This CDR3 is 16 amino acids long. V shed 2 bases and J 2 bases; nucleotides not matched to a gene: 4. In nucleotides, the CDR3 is TGTGCCAGCAGTTTACTAGCGGGAGATTTCACAGATACGCAGTATTTT. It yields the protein CASSLLAGDFTDTQYF.

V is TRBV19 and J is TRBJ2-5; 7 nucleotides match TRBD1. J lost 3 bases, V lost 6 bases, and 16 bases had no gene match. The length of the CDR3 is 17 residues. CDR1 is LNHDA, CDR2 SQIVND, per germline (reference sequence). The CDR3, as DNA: TGTGCCAGTAGCAGTTTCGACAGGAGTCAGGGGGAAGAGACCCAGTACTTC. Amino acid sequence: CASSSFDRSQGEETQYF.

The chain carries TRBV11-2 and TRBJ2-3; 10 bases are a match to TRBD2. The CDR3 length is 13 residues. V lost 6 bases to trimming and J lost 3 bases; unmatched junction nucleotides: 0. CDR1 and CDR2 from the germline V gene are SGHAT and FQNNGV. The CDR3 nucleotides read TGTGCCAGCAGAGCGGGAGGGACAGATACGCAGTATTTT. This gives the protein CASRAGGTDTQYF.

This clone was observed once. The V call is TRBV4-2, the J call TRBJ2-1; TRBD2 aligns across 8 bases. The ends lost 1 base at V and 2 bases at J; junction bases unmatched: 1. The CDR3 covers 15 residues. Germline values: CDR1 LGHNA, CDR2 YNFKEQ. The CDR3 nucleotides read TGTGCCAGCAGCCAAGGGACTAGCACCTACAATGAGCAGTTCTTC. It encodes CASSQGTSTYNEQFF.

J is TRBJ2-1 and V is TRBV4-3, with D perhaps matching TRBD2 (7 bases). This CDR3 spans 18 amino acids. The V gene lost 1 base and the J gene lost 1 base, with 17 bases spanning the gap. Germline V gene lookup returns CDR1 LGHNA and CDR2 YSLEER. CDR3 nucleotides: TGCGCCAGCAGCCAAGGCGGGGGCCGCTTGGAGTCCTACAATGAGCAGTTCTTC. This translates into CASSQGGGRLESYNEQFF.

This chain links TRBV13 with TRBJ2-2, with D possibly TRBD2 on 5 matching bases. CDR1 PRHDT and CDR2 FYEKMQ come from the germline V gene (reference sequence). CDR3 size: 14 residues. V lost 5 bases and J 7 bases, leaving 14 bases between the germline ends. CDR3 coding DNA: TGTGCCAGCAGCCCGAGGGTCCAGGTCGGGGAGCTGTTTTTT. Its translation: CASSPRVQVGELFF.

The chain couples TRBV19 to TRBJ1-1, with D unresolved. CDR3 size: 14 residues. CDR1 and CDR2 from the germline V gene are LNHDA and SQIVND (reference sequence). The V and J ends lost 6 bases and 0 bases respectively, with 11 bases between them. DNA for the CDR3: TGTGCCAGTAGGTCGGGGAGCATGAACACTGAAGCTTTCTTT. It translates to CASRSGSMNTEAFF.

The CDR3 sequence: CASSLEVSEISYEQYF. The CDR3 coding sequence is TGCGCCAGCAGCTTGGAGGTTAGCGAGATCTCCTACGAGCAGTACTTC. This chain joins TRBV5-1 and TRBJ2-7; TRBD2 might be the D (5 bases). V gave up 0 bases and J gave up 0 bases, with 13 bases separating them. The germline V gene encodes CDR1 SGHRS and CDR2 YFSETQ. This CDR3 contains 16 residues. Looking up the rest from reference TRBV5-1 and TRBJ2-7 gives the full variable domain: KAGVTQTPRYLIKTRGQQVTLSCSPISGHRSVSWYQQTPGQGLQFLFEYFSETQRNKGNFPGRFSGRQFSNSRSEMNVSTLELGDSALYLCASSLEVSEISYEQYFGPGTRLTVT.

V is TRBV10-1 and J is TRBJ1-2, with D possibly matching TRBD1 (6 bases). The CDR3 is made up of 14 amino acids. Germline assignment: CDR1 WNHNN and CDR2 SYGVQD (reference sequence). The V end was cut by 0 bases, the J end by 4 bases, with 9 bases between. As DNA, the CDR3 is TGCGCCAGCAGTGAGTCGGGGGCAGGCTATGGCTACACCTTC. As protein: CASSESGAGYGYTF.

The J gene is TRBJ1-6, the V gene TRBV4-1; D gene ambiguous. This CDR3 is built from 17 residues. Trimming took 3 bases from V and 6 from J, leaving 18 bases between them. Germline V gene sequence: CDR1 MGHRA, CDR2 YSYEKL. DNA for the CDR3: TGCGCCAGCAGCCAGCTCGAGAGCAGGATTACTAATTCACCCCTCCACTTT. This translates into CASSQLESRITNSPLHF.

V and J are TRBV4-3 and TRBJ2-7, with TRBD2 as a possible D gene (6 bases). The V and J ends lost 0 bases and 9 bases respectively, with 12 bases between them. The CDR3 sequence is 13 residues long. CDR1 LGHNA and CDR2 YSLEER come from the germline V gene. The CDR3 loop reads CASSQEGGGGQYF. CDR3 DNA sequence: TGCGCCAGCAGCCAAGAGGGTGGGGGAGGGCAGTACTTC.

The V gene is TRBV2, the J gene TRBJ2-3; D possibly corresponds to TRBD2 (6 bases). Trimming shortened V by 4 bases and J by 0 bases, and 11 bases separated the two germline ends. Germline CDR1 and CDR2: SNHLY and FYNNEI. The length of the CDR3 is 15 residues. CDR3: CASSAVAASTDTQYF. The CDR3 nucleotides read TGTGCCAGCAGTGCGGTAGCGGCGAGCACAGATACGCAGTATTTT.

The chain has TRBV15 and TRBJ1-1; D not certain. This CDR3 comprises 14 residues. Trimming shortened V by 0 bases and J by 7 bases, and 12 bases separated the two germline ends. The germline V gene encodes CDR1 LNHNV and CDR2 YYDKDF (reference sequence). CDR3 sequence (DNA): TGTGCCACCAGCAGAGATCGAATGAAGCGTGAAGCTTTCTTT. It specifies CATSRDRMKREAFF.

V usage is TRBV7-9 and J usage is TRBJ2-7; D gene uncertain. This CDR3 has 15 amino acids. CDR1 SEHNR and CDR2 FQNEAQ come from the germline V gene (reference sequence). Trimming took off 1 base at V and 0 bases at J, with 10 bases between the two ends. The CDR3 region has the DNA TGTGCCAGCAGCTTAGGTCAGGCCTTCTCCTACGAGCAGTACTTC. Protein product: CASSLGQAFSYEQYF. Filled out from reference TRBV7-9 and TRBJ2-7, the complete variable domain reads DTGVSQNPRHKITKRGQNVTFRCDPISEHNRLYWYRQTLGQGPEFLTYFQNEAQLEKSRLLSDRFSAERPKGSFSTLEIQRTEQGDSAMYLCASSLGQAFSYEQYFGPGTRLTVT.

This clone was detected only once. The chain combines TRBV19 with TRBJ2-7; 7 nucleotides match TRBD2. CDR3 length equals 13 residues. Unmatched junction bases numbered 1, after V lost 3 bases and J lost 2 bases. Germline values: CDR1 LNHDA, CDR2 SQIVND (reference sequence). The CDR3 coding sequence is TGTGCCAGTAGTATGGGGGGGGCCTACGAGCAGTACTTC. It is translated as CASSMGGAYEQYF.

CDR3 sequence (DNA): TGTGCCAGTAGTATCGCGCACTACAATGAGCAGTTCTTC. It specifies CASSIAHYNEQFF. This chain joins TRBV19 and TRBJ2-1; D remains ambiguous. CDR1 is LNHDA and CDR2 is SQIVND in the germline V gene (reference sequence). V lost 3 bases and J lost 3, with 6 bases in between. This CDR3 has 13 residues.

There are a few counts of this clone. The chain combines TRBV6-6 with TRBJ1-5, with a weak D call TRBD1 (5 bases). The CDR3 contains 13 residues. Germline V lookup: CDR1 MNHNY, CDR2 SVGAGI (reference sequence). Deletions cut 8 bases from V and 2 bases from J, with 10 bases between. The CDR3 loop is CASEWGGNQPQHF. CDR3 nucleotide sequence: TGTGCCAGCGAATGGGGGGGCAATCAGCCCCAGCATTTT.

The CDR3 loop reads CASSQGQANYEQYF. In nucleotides, the CDR3 is TGCGCCAGCAGCCAGGGACAGGCGAACTACGAGCAGTACTTC. This chain uses TRBV4-1 with TRBJ2-7, with 8 bases matching TRBD1. The CDR3 loop spans 14 amino acids. From germline, CDR1 is MGHRA and CDR2 YSYEKL. V shed 3 bases and J 3 bases; nucleotides not matched to a gene: 4.

The CDR3: CASSQGGWMNTEAFF. In DNA, the CDR3 is TGCGCCAGCAGCCAAGGGGGCTGGATGAACACTGAAGCTTTCTTT. The chain joins TRBV4-1 to TRBJ1-1, with a weak D call TRBD1 (5 bases). Trimming left V 1 base short and J 0 bases short, with 9 bases between. CDR3 length: 15 residues. CDR1 and CDR2 (germline): MGHRA, YSYEKL.

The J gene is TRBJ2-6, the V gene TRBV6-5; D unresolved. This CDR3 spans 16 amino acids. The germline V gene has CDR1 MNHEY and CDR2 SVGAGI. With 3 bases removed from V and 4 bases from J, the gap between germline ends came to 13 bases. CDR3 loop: CASSYLGPGGANVLTF. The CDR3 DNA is TGTGCCAGCAGTTATCTAGGCCCTGGGGGGGCCAACGTCCTGACTTTC.

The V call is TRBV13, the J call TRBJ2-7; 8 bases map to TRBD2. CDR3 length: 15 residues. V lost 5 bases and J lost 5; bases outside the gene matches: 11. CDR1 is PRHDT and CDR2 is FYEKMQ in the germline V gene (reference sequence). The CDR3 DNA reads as TGTGCCAGCAGCCCTTCTTTAACGGGAGGGCACGAGCAGTACTTC. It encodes CASSPSLTGGHEQYF.

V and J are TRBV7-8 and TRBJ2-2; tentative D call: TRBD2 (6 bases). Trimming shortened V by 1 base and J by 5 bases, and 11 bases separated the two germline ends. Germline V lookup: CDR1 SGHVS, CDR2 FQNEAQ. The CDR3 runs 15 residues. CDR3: CASSLGTGETGELFF. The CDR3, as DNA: TGTGCCAGCAGCTTAGGCACGGGGGAAACCGGGGAGCTGTTTTTT.